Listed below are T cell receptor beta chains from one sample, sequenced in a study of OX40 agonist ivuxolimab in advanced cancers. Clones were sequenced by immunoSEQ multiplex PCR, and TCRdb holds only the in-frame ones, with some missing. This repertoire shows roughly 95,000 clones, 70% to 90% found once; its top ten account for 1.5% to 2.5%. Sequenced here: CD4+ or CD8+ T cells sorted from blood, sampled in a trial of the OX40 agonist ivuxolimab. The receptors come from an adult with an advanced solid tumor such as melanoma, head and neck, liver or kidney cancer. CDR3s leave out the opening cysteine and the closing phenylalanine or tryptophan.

CDR3aa: ASSLGPNEKLF
v_gene: TRBV9
j_gene: TRBJ1-4

CDR3aa: ASSFLRYNEQF
v_gene: TRBV28
j_gene: TRBJ2-1

CDR3aa: AISGGDRGNQPQH
v_gene: TRBV10-3
j_gene: TRBJ1-5

CDR3aa: ASSKSGTGIYNEQF
v_gene: TRBV9
j_gene: TRBJ2-1

CDR3aa: ASSFSVDTDTQY
v_gene: TRBV5-1
j_gene: TRBJ2-3

CDR3aa: ASSPTRQGASGRAPRNEQF
v_gene: TRBV28
j_gene: TRBJ2-1

CDR3aa: ASSAKSTGHEQF
v_gene: TRBV6-6
j_gene: TRBJ2-1

CDR3aa: ASRSGGSGRAAGELF
v_gene: TRBV5-4
j_gene: TRBJ2-2

CDR3aa: ASSQDGGRTTNEKLF
v_gene: TRBV14
j_gene: TRBJ1-4

CDR3aa: ASSLDRANEQF
v_gene: TRBV11-2
j_gene: TRBJ2-1

CDR3aa: ASSDRGNIQY
v_gene: TRBV18
j_gene: TRBJ2-4

CDR3aa: ASSLAGSGGYNEQF
v_gene: TRBV7-2
j_gene: TRBJ2-1

CDR3aa: ASSEGHADTEAF
v_gene: TRBV7-8
j_gene: TRBJ1-1

CDR3aa: ASSSGSEGGYT
v_gene: TRBV11-2
j_gene: TRBJ1-2

CDR3aa: ASSWGNQPQH
v_gene: TRBV28
j_gene: TRBJ1-5

CDR3aa: AWSSKGGLNNKAF
v_gene: TRBV30
j_gene: TRBJ1-1

CDR3aa: ASSEGRAVYGYT
v_gene: TRBV2
j_gene: TRBJ1-2

CDR3aa: SANLMDEQY
v_gene: TRBV20-1
j_gene: TRBJ2-7

CDR3aa: ASSIGRFSNQPQH
v_gene: TRBV19
j_gene: TRBJ1-5

CDR3aa: ASSRGTVSGNTIY
v_gene: TRBV7-8
j_gene: TRBJ1-3

CDR3aa: ASSLDPPGGRGETQY
v_gene: TRBV28
j_gene: TRBJ2-5

CDR3aa: ASIPQGPETQY
v_gene: TRBV27
j_gene: TRBJ2-5

CDR3aa: ASSVGLAGPPRSNEQF
v_gene: TRBV9
j_gene: TRBJ2-1

CDR3aa: ASSRDGGGNQPQH
v_gene: TRBV5-5
j_gene: TRBJ1-5

CDR3aa: ASSQDRAEQY
v_gene: TRBV2
j_gene: TRBJ2-7

CDR3aa: ASSPEYGEQF
v_gene: TRBV7-9
j_gene: TRBJ2-1

CDR3aa: SASLRETQY
v_gene: TRBV20-1
j_gene: TRBJ2-5

CDR3aa: ASSLQALSYNEQF
v_gene: TRBV7-3
j_gene: TRBJ2-1

CDR3aa: ASSPYKGVNF
v_gene: TRBV18
j_gene: TRBJ1-1

CDR3aa: ASSLEPGAGGYT
v_gene: TRBV5-1
j_gene: TRBJ1-2

CDR3aa: ASTGAQYNEQF
v_gene: TRBV11-2
j_gene: TRBJ2-1

CDR3aa: AISESSTGNPDEQF
v_gene: TRBV10-3
j_gene: TRBJ2-1

CDR3aa: ASSTRDRKPPVYGYT
v_gene: TRBV7-9
j_gene: TRBJ1-2